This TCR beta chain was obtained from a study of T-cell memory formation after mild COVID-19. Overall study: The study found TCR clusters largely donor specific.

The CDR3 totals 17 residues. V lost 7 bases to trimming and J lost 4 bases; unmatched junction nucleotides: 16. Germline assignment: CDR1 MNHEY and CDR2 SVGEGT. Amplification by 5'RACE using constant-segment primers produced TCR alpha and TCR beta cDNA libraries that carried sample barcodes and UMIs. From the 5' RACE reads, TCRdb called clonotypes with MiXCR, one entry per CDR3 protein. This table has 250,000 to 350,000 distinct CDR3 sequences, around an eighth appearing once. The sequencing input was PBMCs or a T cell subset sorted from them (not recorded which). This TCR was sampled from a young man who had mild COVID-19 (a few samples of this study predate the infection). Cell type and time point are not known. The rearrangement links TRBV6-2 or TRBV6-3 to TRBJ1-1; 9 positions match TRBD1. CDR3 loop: CASTQPPGQGRGTEAFF. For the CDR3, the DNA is TGTGCCAGCACCCAACCCCCGGGACAGGGAAGGGGCACTGAAGCTTTCTTT.